This T cell receptor (beta chain) was found in a study of blood T cell repertoires in COVID-19. Study-wide context: Whether acute or convalescent, the COVID-19 samples came from the United States, Italy and Spain. T cells, B-cell-depleted T cells, or PBMCs supplied cDNA or gDNA.

It was during active infection that Seattle patients were enrolled and then longitudinally followed. Sequenced by immunoSEQ multiplex PCR; TCRdb stores in-frame clones only, minus some. This table holds 250,000 to 300,000 clones, just under 90% found once. Material for sequencing was peripheral blood. The TCR originated in a woman in her twenties or thirties with COVID-19, enrolled during active disease.

CDR3 residues: CASSSLAGGVNEQFF. The CDR3 DNA reads TGTGCCAGCAGCTCCCTGGCGGGGGGTGTCAATGAGCAGTTCTTC. The rearrangement joins TRBV5-6 to TRBJ2-1; 8 positions agree with TRBD2. The CDR3 loop spans 15 amino acids. V lost 3 bases to trimming and J lost 6 bases; unmatched junction nucleotides: 8. The germline V gene encodes CDR1 SGHDT and CDR2 YYEEEE.